These 9 T cell receptor beta chains came from one sample sequenced in a study of blood T cell repertoires in COVID-19. Repertoires were generated with immunoSEQ multiplex PCR, while TCRdb's copy carries only in-frame clones and drops some. The table has 130,000 to 150,000 clones, roughly 79% seen once; the top ten hold roughly 8.2%. Sequences were obtained from peripheral blood. These receptors originate from a human donor in a cohort sampled during active COVID-19.

The chain has TRBV20-1 and TRBJ1-2; D is undetermined. The CDR3 totals 13 residues. Germline V gene sequence: CDR1 DFQATT, CDR2 SNEGSKA (reference sequence). Trimming shortened V by 3 bases and J by 4 bases, and 12 bases separated the two germline ends. CDR3 region: CSASLPAGYGYTF. The CDR3 DNA is TGCAGTGCTAGTCTCCCGGCGGGCTATGGCTACACCTTC.

The V call is TRBV28, the J call TRBJ2-6; TRBD2 matches at 8 bases. Losses at the gene ends were 6 bases for V and 3 bases for J; bases not matched to a gene: 7. CDR3 length: 16 residues. Per germline, CDR1 MDHEN and CDR2 SYDVKM. The CDR3 DNA reads as TGTGCCAGCAGACCCGGGGGGGAAAGTGGGGCCAACGTCCTGACTTTC. The encoded protein is CASRPGGESGANVLTF.

The genes are TRBV15 and TRBJ2-7, with 10 bases fitting TRBD2. With V trimmed by 5 bases and J by 2 bases, 6 bases remained unmatched. The germline CDR1 and CDR2 sequences are LNHNV and YYDKDF (reference sequence). This CDR3 is built from 15 residues. This CDR3 reads CATSVTSGATYEQYF. The DNA for the CDR3 is TGTGCCACCAGCGTAACTAGCGGGGCCACCTACGAGCAGTACTTC.

The chain recombines TRBV10-3 with TRBJ1-1; 7 bases agree with TRBD1. The CDR3 is 16 amino acids. The germline V gene has CDR1 ENHRY and CDR2 SYGVKD. The V segment lost 4 bases and the J segment 3 bases; nucleotides outside the gene matches: 11. In nucleotides, the CDR3 is TGTGCCATCAGTGGGCCGACGACAGGGAGGTACACTGAAGCTTTCTTT. Residues: CAISGPTTGRYTEAFF.

V is TRBV7-9 and J is TRBJ1-1; TRBD1 aligns across 7 bases. With 2 bases clipped from V and 1 base from J, the junction kept 16 bases outside the gene matches. The CDR3 runs to 19 residues. Per the germline V gene, CDR1 is SEHNR and CDR2 is FQNEAQ (reference sequence). The CDR3 spells CASSLPTIRDRSWNTEAFF. The DNA of the CDR3 is TGTGCCAGCAGCTTACCTACGATTCGGGACAGATCATGGAACACTGAAGCTTTCTTT.

CDR3 residues: CAISESSTASYEQYF. The CDR3 DNA follows: TGTGCCATCAGTGAGTCGTCGACAGCTTCCTACGAGCAGTACTTC. The rearrangement links TRBV10-3 to TRBJ2-7; TRBD1 is a possible D gene (5 bases). There are 15 residues in the CDR3. Germline-derived CDR1 and CDR2 are ENHRY and SYGVKD. The V end was cut by 0 bases, the J end by 1 base, with 10 bases between.

This chain uses TRBV5-1 with TRBJ2-7, with TRBD2 identical over 16 bases. Unmatched junction bases numbered 4, after V lost 4 bases and J lost 0 bases. The CDR3 is 17 amino acids. The V gene's germline CDR1 is SGHRS and CDR2 YFSETQ. In DNA, the CDR3 is TGCGCCAGCAGCGCCGGGACTAGCGGGAGGGCCTCCTACGAGCAGTACTTC. Translation: CASSAGTSGRASYEQYF.

Many counts were recorded for this clone. V usage is TRBV4-1 and J usage is TRBJ2-5, with TRBD2 matching 9 bases. The CDR3 contains 17 residues. Germline values: CDR1 MGHRA, CDR2 YSYEKL. V lost 1 base and J lost 5; bases outside the gene matches: 11. The CDR3 DNA reads TGCGCCAGCAGCCAAGCCCGTAGCGGGAGTAGGGGGGAGACCCAGTACTTC. This codes for CASSQARSGSRGETQYF.

V usage is TRBV7-9 and J usage is TRBJ1-2; D remains ambiguous. The V and J ends lost 4 bases and 4 bases respectively, with 13 bases between them. Germline V CDR1 and CDR2: SEHNR, FQNEAQ (reference sequence). The CDR3 covers 14 residues. In DNA, the CDR3 is TGTGCCAGCAGCTACGACCCCCAGGCCTATGGCTACACCTTC. It is translated as CASSYDPQAYGYTF.